Listed here is a single T cell receptor (beta chain). Its antigen is not identified. Each CDR3 protein gets one entry after TCRdb re-called the 5' RACE reads with MiXCR. The table shows about 660,000 distinct CDR3 sequences, with under 9% occurring only once. V was pared by 4 bases and J by 0 bases, with 8 bases of the junction left unmatched. Germline V gene lookup returns CDR1 ENHRY and CDR2 SYGVKD. The CDR3 contains 18 residues. This specimen belongs to a study of identical twins. Study-level results: Findings came from cross-sectional statistics, without long-term follow-up of donors.

The sample also formed part of further work on yellow fever vaccine responses in identical twins.

The sample taken for sequencing was PBMCs. The V call is TRBV10-3, the J call TRBJ2-1, with 11 bases identical to TRBD2. This TCR came from a woman between 18 and 29 years old in good health. The DNA of the CDR3 is TGTGCCATCAGTGGGGAACTAGCGGGGGTCAGCTCCTACAATGAGCAGTTCTTC. Protein sequence: CAISGELAGVSSYNEQFF.